This T cell receptor (beta chain) was captured in a study of T cells in Graves' hyperthyroidism and ophthalmopathy. Study-level information: The initial diagnosis was the point when peripheral blood was collected, ahead of any treatment.

This clonotype has more than one count but fewer than ten. Germline V gene lookup returns CDR1 WSHSY and CDR2 SAAADI. V lost 7 bases to trimming and J lost 2 bases; unmatched junction nucleotides: 8. The CDR3 spans 15 residues. TCR beta CDR3 regions were amplified from RNA. Primed by the HTBI set, a first-round RT-PCR was run on the TCR CDR3. TCRdb called the multiplex PCR reads again in MiXCR, with one record for every CDR3 protein. Here the sample spans 700,000 to 850,000 distinct CDR3 sequences, roughly a third being singletons. Newly diagnosed hyperthyroidism patients aged 18 to 65 years had disease lasting under 2 months.

The chain couples TRBV10-2 to TRBJ2-5; TRBD1 matches 9 bases. Source material: blood. The source of this sequence is a woman aged 40 to 49 with Graves' hyperthyroidism. This CDR3 reads CASTSGQGSQETQYF. Written as DNA, the CDR3 is TGCGCCAGCACTTCCGGACAGGGGAGTCAAGAGACCCAGTACTTC.